This T cell receptor beta chain was recovered during a study of T-cell reconstitution after alpha-beta-depleted transplantation in children (dated by TCRdb to the mid-2010s). Regarding the research as a whole: The study quantitatively tracked T-cell immune reconstitution after TCRalphabeta/CD19-depleted allogeneic hematopoietic cell transplantation in children using TCR repertoire profiling. General findings and caveats noted by the study authors: The frequencies of hyperexpanded clones fell over the following months, and after one year, T-cell counts and TCRbeta diversity were mostly attributed to newly produced T cells. In some patients, high TCRbeta diversity at day 60 was attributed to recipient T cells and intrathymic progenitors that had survived conditioning. About two months after transplant, the apparently early recovery of alphabetaT-cell counts reportedly depended on just several hundred clones that had expanded rapidly and came from non-depleted graft cells.

Explained via the paper, the treatment or condition label denotes: allogeneic hematopoietic cell transplantation with graft depleted of TCRalphabeta T cells and CD19 B cells. Transplant recipients were children who received TCRalphabeta/CD19-depleted allogeneic hematopoietic cell grafts. Ten or more counts support this clonotype. The antigen this receptor binds is unknown. The record has no base qualities; no much larger clone is one base away. The library came from PCR. Sequenced using an Illumina HiSeq 2500. TCR libraries were prepared with molecular barcoding, using unique molecular identifiers to normalize TCRbeta repertoire quantification. TCRdb reprocessing: public reads trimmed at Q25 with fastp, clones called with MiXCR, in-frame beta chains kept. Entries are consolidated by CDR3 protein sequence, retaining the most common genes and DNA. The sample records under 250,000 distinct CDR3 sequences, approximately 7% of which are singletons. The top ten clonotypes cover about 6% of the sample.

The cysteine opens and the phenylalanine closes a CDR3 of 13 amino acids. The retained sequence is limited to the CDR3, 39 bases, with the frame set at the first base. V drops 5 bases and J drops 10 bases, leaving 17 bases in between. The CDR1 and CDR2 encoded by the germline V gene are MDHEN and SYDVKM. The sequence was collected from a boy between 2 and 15 years old with acute lymphoblastic leukemia, due to receive a stem cell transplant. The sample in question was PBMCs, obtained before TCRalphabeta/CD19-depleted stem cell transplant. The chain is assembled from TRBV28 and TRBJ1-1; the D gene is perhaps TRBD1, on 6 matching bases. CDR3 protein: CASSISQGWAAFF. The sequence in DNA is TGTGCCAGCAGTATATCACAGGGTTGGGCAGCTTTCTTT.